The 26 T cell receptor beta chains presented below share a single source sample, sequenced in a study of shared clonotypes between healthy human individuals. CD45RO-negative cells were positively selected for CCR7, leaving out terminally differentiated effector memory CD45RA+ cells. Assay: immunoSEQ multiplex PCR; the TCRdb copy retains only in-frame clones and omits some. This table holds around 2,000,000 clones, roughly 95% found once. Sequencing was done on a sample of naive CD8+ T cells sorted from blood. The receptors shown here come from a man aged 18 to 29 in good health.

The V gene is TRBV7-3, the J gene TRBJ1-6, with D possibly matching TRBD1 (6 bases). Germline CDR1 and CDR2: SGHTA and FQGTGA. The CDR3 is 15 amino acids. V was pared by 5 bases and J by 6 bases, with 14 bases between. The CDR3 nucleotides read TGTGCCAGCAGCCCCGGGACATCCGTTAATTCACCCCTCCACTTT. It translates to CASSPGTSVNSPLHF.

This sequence joins TRBV13 and TRBJ2-1, with D possibly matching TRBD2 (5 bases). This CDR3 is 16 amino acids long. In germline, CDR1 is PRHDT, CDR2 FYEKMQ (reference sequence). The germline V and J ends were trimmed by 5 bases and 0 bases, with 14 bases remaining between them. This chain's CDR3 is CASSTDYLSSYNEQFF. CDR3 sequence (DNA): TGTGCCAGCAGCACAGACTACTTGAGCTCCTACAATGAGCAGTTCTTC.

Comments on this clone: Other DNA sequences within the sample encode an identical CDR3. The V gene is TRBV9, the J gene TRBJ1-1; D unclear. Germline CDR1 SGDLS, CDR2 YYNGEE. The CDR3 is made up of 13 amino acids. V shed 2 bases and J shed 1 base, with 6 bases lying between them. This CDR3 is CASSVGPNTEAFF. CDR3 nucleotides: TGTGCCAGCAGCGTTGGTCCGAACACTGAAGCTTTCTTT.

The chain recombines TRBV13 with TRBJ2-5; 10 bases align to TRBD2. The length of the CDR3 is 16 residues. The germline V gene has CDR1 PRHDT and CDR2 FYEKMQ (reference sequence). Trimming at V came to 4 bases and at J to 4 bases, leaving 9 bases not matched to a gene. The CDR3 spells CASSSPPSGRRETQYF. In DNA, the CDR3 is TGTGCCAGCAGCTCGCCCCCTAGCGGGAGACGAGAGACCCAGTACTTC.

This chain links TRBV6-5 with TRBJ2-5; maybe TRBD1 (6 bases). The CDR3 length is 16 residues. Germline loops: CDR1 MNHEY, CDR2 SVGAGI. Deletions cut 3 bases from V and 13 bases from J, with 27 bases between. The CDR3 DNA is TGTGCCAGCAGTTATTATGGGGGCAGGTCTCCCGCTTACCCGTACTTC. Amino acid sequence: CASSYYGGRSPAYPYF.

V is TRBV7-2 and J is TRBJ2-2; possibly TRBD2 for D (5 bases). Germline-derived CDR1 and CDR2 are SGHTA and FQGNSA. CDR3 length: 14 residues. Trimming stripped 5 bases from V and 5 bases from J, with 12 bases between. The CDR3 reads CASSITSLTGELFF. The CDR3 DNA sequence: TGTGCCAGCAGCATAACTAGTCTTACCGGGGAGCTGTTTTTT.

This clone was detected once. This rearrangement joins TRBV7-9 to TRBJ1-4; D is perhaps TRBD1 (6 bases). Germline V gene data show CDR1 as SEHNR and CDR2 as FQNEAQ (reference sequence). The length of the CDR3 is 16 residues. Between the trimmed V and J ends, which lost 3 bases and 3 bases, there was a span of 14 bases. The DNA for the CDR3 is TGTGCCAGCAGCTTGCACCGGTGGACAGCTAATGAAAAACTGTTTTTT. Protein sequence: CASSLHRWTANEKLFF.

The rearrangement joins TRBV27 to TRBJ2-7; D might be TRBD2 (6 bases). In germline, CDR1 is MNHEY, CDR2 SMNVEV (reference sequence). The length of the CDR3 is 16 residues. With 0 bases removed from V and 1 base from J, the gap between germline ends came to 13 bases. The CDR3 protein is CASSLSVGTLSYEQYF. The DNA for the CDR3 is TGTGCCAGCAGTTTATCCGTCGGGACTCTTTCCTACGAGCAGTACTTC.

This chain joins TRBV5-1 and TRBJ2-5; perhaps TRBD2 as D (7 bases). The germline V gene has CDR1 SGHRS and CDR2 YFSETQ. V lost 7 bases to trimming and J lost 3 bases, with 13 bases between them. The length of the CDR3 is 13 residues. The CDR3 region is CASRGGGEETQYF. CDR3 DNA sequence: TGCGCCAGCCGCGGAGGGGGGGAAGAGACCCAGTACTTC.

The CDR3 sequence: CASQSGLDSEAFF. The CDR3 DNA reads as TGCGCCAGCCAATCCGGTCTTGACTCTGAAGCTTTCTTT. The V and J genes are TRBV5-1 and TRBJ1-1; no definite D call. Germline V gives CDR1 SGHRS, CDR2 YFSETQ. CDR3 size: 13 residues. V was clipped by 7 bases and J by 6 bases, with 16 bases between them.

This clone was seen once. Other DNA sequences in the same sample also yield this CDR3. The chain links TRBV4-3 to TRBJ2-7; no clear D gene. This CDR3 is 13 amino acids long. The germline V gene has CDR1 LGHNA and CDR2 YSLEER. V lost 0 bases and J 3 bases, leaving 6 bases between the germline ends. Here the CDR3 reads CASSQDLGYEQYF. In nucleotides, the CDR3 is TGCGCCAGCAGCCAAGATCTCGGCTACGAGCAGTACTTC.

The chain employs TRBV7-8 and TRBJ2-3, with D possibly matching TRBD1 (6 bases). Trimming cost V 3 bases and J 0 bases, with 10 bases left between them. This CDR3 has 15 residues. CDR1 is SGHVS, CDR2 FQNEAQ, per germline. The CDR3 DNA sequence: TGTGCCAGCAGCTTCACGGACAGTAGCACAGATACGCAGTATTTT. Protein product: CASSFTDSSTDTQYF.

The rearrangement uses TRBV5-4 and TRBJ1-2; D might be TRBD1 (5 bases). The length of the CDR3 is 14 residues. Germline-derived CDR1 and CDR2 are SGHNT and YYREEE (reference sequence). Trimming removed 1 base from V and 3 bases from J, with 10 bases in between. The CDR3 here is CASSLMGGDYGYTF. Written as DNA, the CDR3 is TGTGCCAGCAGCTTGATGGGGGGGGACTATGGCTACACCTTC.

The gene calls are TRBV21-1 and TRBJ1-6. TRBV21-1 is annotated as a pseudogene. The CDR3 consists of 11 residues. Here the CDR3 reads CASSKVSPLHF. The CDR3 coding sequence is TGTGCCAGCAGCAAAGTTTCACCCCTCCACTTT.

V and J are TRBV25-1 and TRBJ2-2; 10 bases agree with TRBD2. In germline, CDR1 is MGHDK, CDR2 SYGVNS. CDR3 length equals 16 residues. Trimming cost V 3 bases and J 6 bases; bases outside gene matches: 7. CDR3 loop: CASSEEAGGPPGELFF. The CDR3 DNA reads TGTGCCAGCAGTGAGGAAGCGGGAGGGCCGCCCGGGGAGCTGTTTTTT.

V usage is TRBV7-9 and J usage is TRBJ1-1; 9 bases agree with TRBD1. Trimming at V came to 4 bases and at J to 2 bases, leaving 8 bases not matched to a gene. Germline V CDR1 and CDR2: SEHNR, FQNEAQ (reference sequence). The CDR3 consists of 16 residues. Here the CDR3 DNA reads TGTGCCAGCAGCTCAACCGGGACAGGGAGCAACACTGAAGCTTTCTTT. Protein product: CASSSTGTGSNTEAFF.

This chain links TRBV9 with TRBJ2-2; possibly TRBD2 for D (5 bases). This CDR3 is 17 amino acids long. V dropped 4 bases and J dropped 0 bases, with 16 bases sitting between them. Per the germline V gene, CDR1 is SGDLS and CDR2 is YYNGEE. CDR3 DNA sequence: TGTGCCAGCAGCCCGAGCCTGAGCGGAGCGAACACCGGGGAGCTGTTTTTT. Translated: CASSPSLSGANTGELFF.

V is TRBV9 and J is TRBJ2-7, with TRBD2 identical over 7 bases. The CDR3 is 14 amino acids. Germline V CDR1 and CDR2: SGDLS, YYNGEE. V shed 1 base, J shed 2 bases, and the junction held 3 bases outside the gene matches. CDR3 protein: CASSVWAGAYEQYF. The CDR3 nucleotides are TGTGCCAGCAGCGTATGGGCGGGAGCCTACGAGCAGTACTTC.

This chain joins TRBV28 and TRBJ2-1; tentatively, D is TRBD1 (5 bases). The CDR3 sequence is 15 residues long. The V end was cut by 6 bases, the J end by 0 bases, with 12 bases between. Germline lookup yields CDR1 MDHEN and CDR2 SYDVKM. In nucleotides, the CDR3 is TGTGCCAGCAGAGACAGACCTAGCTCCTACAATGAGCAGTTCTTC. Its protein is CASRDRPSSYNEQFF.

This clone was recorded once. This sequence joins TRBV6-5 and TRBJ2-3, with D unclear. Per the germline V gene, CDR1 is MNHEY and CDR2 is SVGAGI. The CDR3 length is 13 residues. V dropped 6 bases and J dropped 3 bases, with 10 bases sitting between them. CDR3 in DNA: TGTGCCAGCAGATATCACATGACAGATACGCAGTATTTT. Encoded protein: CASRYHMTDTQYF.

Comment on this clone: The same CDR3 can be traced to other DNA sequences in this sample. The chain couples TRBV11-2 to TRBJ1-2; D is perhaps TRBD1 (6 bases). The CDR3 runs to 13 residues. V lost 5 bases and J lost 4, with 11 bases in between. Germline-derived CDR1 and CDR2 are SGHAT and FQNNGV. CDR3 nucleotide sequence: TGTGCCAGCAGCCCAGGGACAAGCTATGGCTACACCTTC. It yields the protein CASSPGTSYGYTF.

The V gene is TRBV28, the J gene TRBJ2-1; 8 positions match TRBD2. V was pared by 5 bases and J by 6 bases, with 3 bases of the junction left unmatched. CDR1 and CDR2 (germline): MDHEN, SYDVKM. The CDR3 is 13 amino acids. CDR3: CASSPLAGNEQFF. The CDR3 DNA sequence: TGTGCCAGCAGTCCCCTAGCGGGCAATGAGCAGTTCTTC.

In DNA form, the CDR3 reads TGCGCCAGCAGCCTTCGGGGGGACAGTTCCTCCTACGAGCAGTACTTC. It is translated as CASSLRGDSSSYEQYF. The rearrangement joins TRBV4-1 to TRBJ2-7; the D call may be TRBD1 or TRBD2 (7 bases each). The CDR3 totals 16 residues. In germline, CDR1 is MGHRA, CDR2 YSYEKL. The germline V and J ends were trimmed by 4 bases and 0 bases, with 16 bases remaining between them.

In this sample, this clone turned up once. The chain couples TRBV7-3 to TRBJ2-7; possible D gene TRBD1, 6 bases. CDR1 is SGHTA and CDR2 is FQGTGA in the germline V gene. This CDR3 spans 15 amino acids. Trimming shortened V by 5 bases and J by 4 bases, and 18 bases separated the two germline ends. CDR3 nucleotide sequence: TGTGCCAGCAGCCCCGGGGCAGGGGTCTCGTACGAGCAGTACTTC. Its protein product is CASSPGAGVSYEQYF.

As to this clone: This sample includes further DNA sequences coding for the same CDR3. The chain couples TRBV12-5 to TRBJ1-1; D is unclear. CDR3 length: 13 residues. V lost 1 base and J 0 bases, leaving 3 bases between the germline ends. Germline V gene lookup returns CDR1 LGHNT and CDR2 FRNRAP. CDR3 region: CASGLGMNTEAFF. DNA of the CDR3: TGTGCTAGTGGTTTGGGGATGAACACTGAAGCTTTCTTT.

In the case of this clone: This sample includes further DNA sequences coding for the same CDR3. The chain employs TRBV2 and TRBJ2-1, with D uncertain. Germline values: CDR1 SNHLY, CDR2 FYNNEI. This CDR3 has 13 amino acids. Trimming removed 4 bases at V and 1 base at J, with 5 bases between. CDR3 protein: CASSGLSYNEQFF. As DNA, the CDR3 is TGTGCCAGCAGTGGGCTATCCTACAATGAGCAGTTCTTC. The whole variable domain, filled in from reference TRBV2 and TRBJ2-1, reads EPEVTQTPSHQVTQMGQEVILRCVPISNHLYFYWYRQILGQKVEFLVSFYNNEISEKSEIFDDQFSVERPDGSNFTLKIRSTKLEDSAMYFCASSGLSYNEQFFGPGTRLTVL.